This T cell receptor (beta chain) was recorded in a study of blood T cell repertoires in COVID-19. Background on the study: The study drew acute and convalescent COVID-19 samples from the United States, Italy and Spain. The analysed material was cDNA or gDNA that came from T cells, B-cell-depleted T cells, or PBMCs.

Assay used: immunoSEQ multiplex PCR; TCRdb lists only in-frame clones, some missing. The sample shows roughly 28,000 clones, 80% to 90% of them seen only once. CDR3 length: 16 amino acids. The TCR was taken from a human donor with acute or convalescent COVID-19. The donor label of this sample is uncertain. The chain combines TRBV21-1 with TRBJ2-7; the table's TRBD2 call for D was not verified on the DNA. TRBV21-1 is a known pseudogene. Sequences were obtained from peripheral blood. CDR3 sequence (DNA): TGTGCCAGCAGCACCAGGACTACCGAAAGCTCCTACGAGCAGTACTTC. Translation: CASSTRTTESSYEQYF.